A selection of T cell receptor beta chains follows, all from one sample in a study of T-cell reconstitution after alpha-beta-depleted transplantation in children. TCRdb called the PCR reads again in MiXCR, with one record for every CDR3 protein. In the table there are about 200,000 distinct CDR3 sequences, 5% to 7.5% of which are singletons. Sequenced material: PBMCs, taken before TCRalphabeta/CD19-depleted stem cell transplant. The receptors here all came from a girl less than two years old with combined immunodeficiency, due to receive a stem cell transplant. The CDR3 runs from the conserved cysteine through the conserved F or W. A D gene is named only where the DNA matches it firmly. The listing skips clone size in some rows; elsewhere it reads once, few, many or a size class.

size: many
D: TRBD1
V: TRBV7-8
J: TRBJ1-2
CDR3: CASSLPPGQGDYGYTF
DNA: TGTGCCAGCAGCTTACCGCCGGGACAGGGAGACTATGGCTACACCTTC

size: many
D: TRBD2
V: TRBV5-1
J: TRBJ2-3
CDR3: CASSLKRQGTSGFTDTQYF
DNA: TGCGCCAGCAGCTTGAAAAGGCAAGGCACTAGCGGGTTCACAGATACGCAGTATTTT

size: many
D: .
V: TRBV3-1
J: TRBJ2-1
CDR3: CASSPKPNQLVSDNEQFF
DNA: TGTGCCAGCAGCCCTAAGCCGAACCAACTAGTTTCTGACAATGAGCAGTTCTTC

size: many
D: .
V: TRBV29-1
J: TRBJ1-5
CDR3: CSVGVGTPGGNQPQHF
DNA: TGCAGCGTTGGGGTAGGGACACCGGGCGGCAATCAGCCCCAGCATTTT

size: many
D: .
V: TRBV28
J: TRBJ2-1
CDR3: CASSLLSGSYNEQFF
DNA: TGTGCCAGCAGTTTGCTGAGCGGATCTTACAATGAGCAGTTCTTC

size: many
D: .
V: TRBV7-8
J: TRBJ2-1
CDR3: CASRGGGDNEQFF
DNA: TGTGCCAGCAGGGGGGGAGGAGACAATGAGCAGTTCTTC

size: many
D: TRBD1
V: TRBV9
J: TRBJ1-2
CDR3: CASSPRTGVNYGYTF
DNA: TGTGCCAGCAGCCCAAGGACAGGGGTGAACTATGGCTACACCTTC

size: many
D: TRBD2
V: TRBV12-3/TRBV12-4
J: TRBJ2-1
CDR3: CASGGGDSYNEQFF
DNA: TGTGCCAGCGGGGGGGGTGACTCCTACAATGAGCAGTTCTTC

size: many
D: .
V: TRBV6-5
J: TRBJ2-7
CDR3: CASSYSLTSSYEQYF
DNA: TGTGCCAGCAGTTACTCCCTGACAAGCTCCTACGAGCAGTACTTC

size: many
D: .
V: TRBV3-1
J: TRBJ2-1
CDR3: CASSHFRYNEQFF
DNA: TGTGCCAGCAGCCACTTCAGATACAATGAGCAGTTCTTC

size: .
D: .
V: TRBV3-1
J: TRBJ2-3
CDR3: CTICPPGGTANLATDTQYF
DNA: TGTACCATCTGCCCCCCCGGGGGGACAGCTAATTTAGCCACAGATACGCAGTATTTT

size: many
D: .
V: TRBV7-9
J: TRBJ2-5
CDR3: CASRRTEELMGETQYF
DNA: TGTGCCAGCCGACGGACAGAGGAATTAATGGGGGAGACCCAGTACTTC